Sequencing of this T cell receptor (beta chain) was carried out in a study of cytomegalovirus exposure and HLA in healthy donors. The V segment lost 7 bases and the J segment 3 bases; nucleotides outside the gene matches: 16. The CDR3 contains 17 residues. Germline loops: CDR1 SGHVS, CDR2 FQNEAQ. The PCR ran on 60 Vbeta and 13 Jbeta primers. Clones were sequenced by immunoSEQ multiplex PCR, and TCRdb holds only the in-frame ones, with some missing. The repertoire has over 85,000 clones, 55% to 80% of them found once; the top ten carry approximately 4.8%. Findings of the study overall: For most TCR sequences rarity was the rule, although some public TCRs occurred in many donors.

On this clone itself: Its antigen remains unidentified.

The clonotype originates from a human donor in good health. The sequenced sample consisted of PBMCs. This chain joins TRBV7-8 and TRBJ2-7, with 9 positions matching TRBD2. The CDR3 loop reads CASTSGTGTSRGYEQYF. The CDR3 DNA follows: TGTGCCAGCACCTCCGGGACCGGGACTAGCAGAGGCTACGAGCAGTACTTC.